This T cell receptor beta chain is from a study of cytomegalovirus exposure and HLA in healthy donors. Whole-study results and caveats: HLA alleles showed associations with fewer than 20,000 TCR beta sequences in a later analysis, at a 0.05 false discovery rate. A reported reduction in N-insertions relative to the 666-donor mean was seen in an Asian-associated ancestry cluster in a later analysis. Some TCR beta chains (roughly 150 of them) were listed as cytomegalovirus-associated.

Concerning this clone: Antigen: not known.

It was with 60 Vbeta and 13 Jbeta primers that the PCR ran. This table comes from immunoSEQ multiplex PCR, and its TCRdb copy is limited to in-frame clones, with some not included. Among over 100,000 clones listed, around three quarters were seen once. The CDR3 spans 14 residues. Trimming took off 6 bases at V and 3 bases at J, with 13 bases between the two ends. Per germline, CDR1 MDHEN and CDR2 SYDVKM. The sample consisted of PBMCs. The source is a woman under 30 in good health and CMV-seropositive. J is TRBJ2-3 and V is TRBV28, with no clear D. The CDR3 nucleotides read TGTGCCAGCAGGAGACTCCTTAGGACAGATACGCAGTATTTT. Translation gives CASRRLLRTDTQYF.